This T cell receptor (beta chain) came from a study of T-cell memory formation after mild COVID-19. In the case of this clonotype: As yet, its antigen is unknown.

Via MiXCR, TCRdb re-called the 5' RACE reads, giving one row per CDR3 protein. Of around 200,000 distinct CDR3 sequences in the sample, 27% are singletons; the top ten hold approximately 10%. The study, taken as a whole, reports: Mainly CM and EM harbored the contracting CD4+ clones; mainly EMRA harbored the CD8+ ones.

Germline V lookup: CDR1 SGHTA, CDR2 FQGNSA. The CDR3 spans 12 residues. Trimming removed 6 bases from V and 1 base from J, with 6 bases in between. The sequenced material came from PBMCs or a T cell subset sorted from them (not recorded which). The receptor's source is an adult woman who had mild COVID-19 (a few samples of this study predate the infection). Cell type and time point are not known. The chain joins TRBV7-2 to TRBJ1-2, with D hard to call. The CDR3 protein is CASSLNNYGYTF. CDR3 bases: TGTGCCAGCAGTTTAAATAACTATGGCTACACCTTC.